This T cell receptor (beta chain) was found in a study of T cell repertoires in cytomegalovirus infection. Study-level background: The public TCR beta signatures pointed to both CMV infection and matching HLA type.

General study findings and limits: Predominance within the ex vivo response was attributable to HLA-C-restricted CMV-specific TCR beta clonotypes.

TCRdb reprocessed the reads via MiXCR and lists one record per CDR3 protein. The repertoire holds around 190,000 distinct CDR3 sequences, with around 14% as singletons. Details on this clonotype: The antigen remains undetermined. A much larger clone is a single base away; this may be a read error.

CDR3 length equals 13 residues. The V end was cut by 3 bases, the J end by 5 bases, with 10 bases between. The source is a human donor in good health (CMV status not recorded). Some clones in this sample may be carry-over from other donors' samples. Sample: PBMCs. The rearrangement uses TRBV12-3 or TRBV12-4 and TRBJ1-1; unclear D gene. The CDR3: CASSFRKRTEAFF. The DNA of the CDR3 is TGTGCCAGCAGTTTTCGTAAAAGGACTGAAGCTTTCTTT.